These T cell receptor beta chains were read from a single sample in a study of Tregs in tolerant kidney transplant recipients. TCRdb's table, derived via immunoSEQ multiplex PCR, lists solely in-frame clones and lacks some. The sample holds about 77,000 clones, nearly 98% seen once. Sequencing was performed on CD4+ T cells from blood, taken before the transplant. These receptors all stem from a human donor who received a combined kidney and bone marrow transplant. Both conserved end residues are part of each CDR3. Each record gives: J gene, V gene, clone size, D gene, CDR3 protein, CDR3 DNA. D genes are given only for firm matches. Expanded clones get a size class; other rows say once, few or many, or leave the size out.

TRBJ2-7,TRBV19,once,-,CASSISGSEQYF,TGTGCCAGTAGTATATCCGGTTCCGAGCAGTACTTC
TRBJ2-3,TRBV18,-,-,CASSAELPSTDTQYF,TGTGCCAGCTCAGCGGAGCTGCCTAGCACAGATACGCAGTATTTT
TRBJ2-2,TRBV19,once,-,CASSILRQTNTGELFF,TGTGCCAGTAGTATACTTCGTCAGACGAACACCGGGGAGCTGTTTTTT
TRBJ1-2,TRBV5-1,-,TRBD1,CASSIGQGRFYGYTF,TGCGCCAGCAGCATAGGACAGGGAAGATTTTATGGCTACACCTTC
TRBJ2-1,TRBV7-2,-,TRBD2,CASSLSGGGIYNEQFF,TGTGCCAGCAGCTTATCTGGCGGGGGGATCTACAATGAGCAGTTCTTC
TRBJ1-2,TRBV19,-,TRBD1,CASSIAQTGLNGYTF,TGTGCCAGTAGTATCGCCCAGACAGGGTTAAATGGCTACACCTTC
TRBJ2-7,TRBV6-1,-,TRBD1,CASSGQGAGEQYF,TGTGCCAGCAGTGGGCAGGGGGCCGGGGAGCAGTACTTC
TRBJ1-2,TRBV5-4,-,-,CASSLDTFYGYTF,TGTGCCAGCAGCCTGGACACGTTCTATGGCTACACCTTC
TRBJ1-2,TRBV5-5,-,-,CASSSGGVENYGYTF,TGTGCCAGCAGCTCAGGAGGAGTTGAGAACTATGGCTACACCTTC
TRBJ2-7,TRBV18,-,TRBD2,CASSPVLREGYEQYF,TGTGCCAGCTCACCAGTCCTTAGGGAGGGCTACGAGCAGTACTTC
TRBJ2-7,TRBV7-9,-,-,CASSSSTDMSSYEQYF,TGTGCCAGCAGTTCCTCGACAGACATGAGCTCCTACGAGCAGTACTTC
TRBJ2-5,TRBV7-2,-,TRBD1,CASSLWTGGQGTQYF,TGTGCCAGCAGCCTATGGACAGGGGGGCAGGGGACCCAGTACTTC
TRBJ2-1,TRBV6-6,-,TRBD2,CASSYPTSPSNEQFF,TGTGCCAGCAGTTACCCGACTAGCCCCTCCAATGAGCAGTTCTTC
TRBJ2-2,TRBV7-7,-,TRBD2,CAVREGVQTGELFF,TGTGCCGTGAGGGAGGGAGTACAAACCGGGGAGCTGTTTTTT
TRBJ2-1,TRBV27,-,TRBD1,CASSLTGDQGWHEQFF,TGTGCCAGCAGTTTAACAGGGGACCAGGGATGGCATGAGCAGTTCTTC
TRBJ2-1,TRBV11-1,-,TRBD2,CASRHTGTTFEQFF,TGTGCCAGCAGGCACACCGGGACTACATTTGAGCAGTTCTTC
TRBJ1-4,TRBV15,-,TRBD1,CATSPGTVNEKLFF,TGTGCCACCAGCCCCGGGACAGTTAATGAAAAACTGTTTTTT
TRBJ2-1,TRBV5-1,-,TRBD2,CASRPGLAGDGYEQFF,TGCGCCAGCCGACCGGGACTAGCGGGCGACGGATATGAGCAGTTCTTC
TRBJ1-1,TRBV30,-,-,CAWSVVAEAFF,TGTGCCTGGAGTGTAGTAGCTGAAGCTTTCTTT
TRBJ1-4,TRBV9,-,TRBD1,CASSVGTVVNEKLFF,TGTGCCAGCAGCGTGGGGACAGTCGTTAATGAAAAACTGTTTTTT
TRBJ2-5,TRBV5-4,-,TRBD2,CASSSGTSQYF,TGTGCCAGCAGCTCCGGGACTAGCCAGTACTTC
TRBJ2-2,TRBV5-6,-,-,CASSLGRAGAETGELFF,TGTGCCAGCAGCTTGGGCCGGGCGGGGGCCGAGACCGGGGAGCTGTTTTTT
TRBJ2-7,TRBV2,-,-,CASEGTNYEQYF,TGTGCCAGCGAGGGGACAAACTACGAGCAGTACTTC
TRBJ1-1,TRBV28,-,TRBD1,CASSSAGTGSTEAFF,TGTGCCAGCAGTTCAGCCGGGACAGGGAGCACTGAAGCTTTCTTT
TRBJ1-4,TRBV4-3,-,TRBD1,CASSPRTGAEEKLFF,TGCGCCAGCAGCCCACGGACAGGGGCAGAAGAAAAACTGTTTTTT
TRBJ1-2,TRBV4-2,-,-,CASSLTPNYGYTF,TGTGCCAGCAGCCTGACACCTAACTATGGCTACACCTTC
TRBJ1-4,TRBV6-5,-,TRBD1,CASSLIRDRVAKLFF,TGTGCCAGCAGTTTGATCCGGGACAGGGTCGCAAAACTGTTTTTT
TRBJ1-3,TRBV18,-,TRBD1,CASSLSDRVGNTIYF,TGTGCCAGCTCACTGTCGGACAGGGTTGGAAACACCATATATTTT
TRBJ2-1,TRBV20-1,-,-,CSASAYNEQFF,TGCAGTGCTTCGGCCTACAATGAGCAGTTCTTC
TRBJ2-3,TRBV28,-,-,CASTLPGTRATDTQYF,TGTGCCAGCACCCTCCCCGGGACACGGGCAACAGATACGCAGTATTTT
TRBJ2-5,TRBV7-2,-,TRBD2,CASGGTGGPETQYF,TGTGCCAGCGGAGGGACGGGGGGGCCCGAGACCCAGTACTTC
TRBJ1-1,TRBV30,-,-,CAWRARAGSAAEAFF,TGTGCCTGGAGAGCGCGGGCCGGCTCCGCCGCGGAAGCTTTCTTT
TRBJ1-2,TRBV6-5,-,TRBD1,CASSPQGTGDYGYTF,TGTGCCAGCAGTCCACAGGGGACTGGGGACTATGGCTACACCTTC
TRBJ2-3,TRBV9,-,-,CASSTEGTDTQYF,TGTGCCAGCAGCACGGAGGGGACAGATACGCAGTATTTT
TRBJ2-5,TRBV6-5,-,-,CASSYSGRQETQYF,TGTGCCAGCAGTTACTCTGGCAGGCAAGAGACCCAGTACTTC
TRBJ2-7,TRBV5-6,-,-,CASSLFRGEQYF,TGTGCCAGCAGCTTGTTCCGCGGAGAGCAGTACTTC
TRBJ2-1,TRBV7-3,-,TRBD2,CASSPGTSGRDEQFF,TGTGCCAGCAGCCCCGGGACTAGCGGGAGGGATGAGCAGTTCTTC